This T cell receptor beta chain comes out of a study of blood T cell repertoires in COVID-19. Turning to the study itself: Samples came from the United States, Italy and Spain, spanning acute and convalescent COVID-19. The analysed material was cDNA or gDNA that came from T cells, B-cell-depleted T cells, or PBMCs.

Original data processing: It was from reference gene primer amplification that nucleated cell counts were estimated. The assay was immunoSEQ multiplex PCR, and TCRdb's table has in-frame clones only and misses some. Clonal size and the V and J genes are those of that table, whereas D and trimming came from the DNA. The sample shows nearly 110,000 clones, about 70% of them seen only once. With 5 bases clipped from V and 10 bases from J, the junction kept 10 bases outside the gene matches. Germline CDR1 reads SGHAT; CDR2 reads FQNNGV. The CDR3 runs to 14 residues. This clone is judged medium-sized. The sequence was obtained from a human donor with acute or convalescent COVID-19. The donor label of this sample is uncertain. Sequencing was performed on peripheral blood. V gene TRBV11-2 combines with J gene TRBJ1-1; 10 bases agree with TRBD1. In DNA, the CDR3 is TGTGCCAGCAGCCCACAGGACAGGGGGACTCGAGCTTTCTTT. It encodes CASSPQDRGTRAFF. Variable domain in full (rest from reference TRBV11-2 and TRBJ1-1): EAGVAQSPRYKIIEKRQSVAFWCNPISGHATLYWYQQILGQGPKLLIQFQNNGVVDDSQLPKDRFSAERLKGVDSTLKIQPAKLEDSAVYLCASSPQDRGTRAFFGQGTRLTVV.